This T cell receptor (beta chain) appears in the sequencing data of a study of cytomegalovirus exposure and HLA in healthy donors. Findings of the study overall: A few CMV-associated chains were confirmed in vitro to be specific for CMV antigens. Equally common other TCR beta chains were less clonally expanded than HLA-associated ones, a later analysis found.

This CDR3 contains 15 residues. V lost 0 bases and J lost 3; bases outside the gene matches: 3. Germline CDR1 and CDR2: LGHNA and YSLEER. Amplification used 60 Vbeta primers and 13 Jbeta primers. Some clones are missing from TCRdb's copy, which holds only in-frame ones; the method was immunoSEQ multiplex PCR. Among around 150,000 clones, 60% to 80% were seen once, and the ten largest hold about an eighth. This clone has more than one count but fewer than ten. Its target is not known. The chain joins TRBV4-3 to TRBJ1-1, with 8 bases that match TRBD1. Sequencing was done on a sample of PBMCs. The TCR originated in a man aged 45-65 years in good health and CMV-seropositive. CDR3 in amino acids: CASSQEQGGYTEAFF. The CDR3 coding sequence is TGCGCCAGCAGCCAAGAACAGGGGGGTTACACTGAAGCTTTCTTT.